The 8 T cell receptor beta chains below come from one sample, sequenced in a study of T cell changes during pregnancy in multiple sclerosis. Generated by immunoSEQ multiplex PCR, the TCRdb table keeps only in-frame clones and is missing some. The sample contains approximately 90,000 clones, 85% to 95% of which appear only once. Sequenced here: peripheral blood, sampled before pregnancy. All receptors derive from a female donor with multiple sclerosis, enrolled in a pregnancy study.

The chain couples TRBV19 to TRBJ1-1, with D hard to call. The V gene lost 6 bases and the J gene lost 0 bases, with 11 bases spanning the gap. CDR1 and CDR2 from the germline V gene are LNHDA and SQIVND (reference sequence). The CDR3 consists of 14 residues. The CDR3 sequence is CASRPSLMNTEAFF. The CDR3 DNA is TGTGCCAGTAGGCCGTCGCTAATGAACACTGAAGCTTTCTTT.

This chain connects TRBV28 to TRBJ1-3, with 12 bases aligning to TRBD1. After removal of 7 bases from V and 2 bases from J, the junction contained 9 bases not matched to a gene. Germline CDR1 and CDR2: MDHEN and SYDVKM. CDR3 length: 17 amino acids. Here the CDR3 reads CASNRIGTGGAGNTIYF. CDR3 coding DNA: TGTGCCAGCAACCGAATAGGGACAGGGGGCGCTGGAAACACCATATATTTT.

This chain joins TRBV9 and TRBJ2-3, with 7 bases aligning to TRBD1. V was pared by 4 bases and J by 6 bases, with 17 bases of the junction left unmatched. The CDR3 sequence is 17 residues long. CDR1 is SGDLS, CDR2 YYNGEE, per germline. The CDR3 DNA follows: TGTGCCAGCAGCCGATCCCCCGGGACAGTGGCAAAGGATACGCAGTATTTT. Protein product: CASSRSPGTVAKDTQYF.

This clone came up once. V is TRBV28 and J is TRBJ1-1; D unresolved. The V gene's germline CDR1 is MDHEN and CDR2 SYDVKM. The CDR3 length is 14 residues. Trimming left V 4 bases short and J 5 bases short, with 14 bases between. CDR3 bases: TGTGCCAGCAGTTATGACCCAAAGCGGACTGAAGCTTTCTTT. This encodes CASSYDPKRTEAFF.

This clone was seen once. V is TRBV9 and J is TRBJ2-5; 7 bases are shared with TRBD1. J lost 4 bases, V lost 7 bases, and 7 bases had no gene match. Germline CDR1 and CDR2: SGDLS and YYNGEE. This CDR3 region has 13 residues. This CDR3 is CASSQGVAETQYF. The CDR3 nucleotides are TGTGCCAGCTCCCAGGGGGTCGCAGAGACCCAGTACTTC.

This clone was picked up a small number of times. The chain is built from TRBV29-1 and TRBJ1-2; perhaps TRBD1 as D (5 bases). The CDR3 extends over 15 amino acids. Per germline, CDR1 SQVTM and CDR2 ANQGSEA. The V end lost 0 bases, the J end lost 2 bases, and 13 bases lay between the germline ends. The CDR3 protein is CSVEEMAQENYGYTF. CDR3 sequence (DNA): TGCAGCGTTGAAGAGATGGCACAGGAGAACTATGGCTACACCTTC.

The V and J genes are TRBV7-9 and TRBJ2-7; 13 bases align to TRBD2. Germline V gives CDR1 SEHNR, CDR2 FQNEAQ (reference sequence). V was clipped by 5 bases and J by 6 bases; unmatched bases: 13. The CDR3 consists of 17 residues. The CDR3 protein is CASSPRLAGGPWGEQYF. CDR3 coding DNA: TGTGCCAGCAGCCCCCGACTAGCGGGAGGACCCTGGGGCGAGCAGTACTTC.

This clone has only one observation. The genes are TRBV16 and TRBJ1-5; D uncertain. CDR3 length: 13 amino acids. Germline-derived CDR1 and CDR2 are KGHSY and FQNENV. V gave up 1 base and J gave up 5 bases, with 6 bases separating them. The CDR3 reads CASSQYVYQPQHF. CDR3 nucleotide sequence: TGTGCCAGCAGCCAATATGTCTATCAGCCCCAGCATTTT. Supplemented by reference TRBV16 and TRBJ1-5, the full variable domain reads GEEVAQTPKHLVRGEGQKAKLYCAPIKGHSYVFWYQQVLKNEFKFLISFQNENVFDETGMPKERFSAKCLPNSPCSLEIQATKLEDSAVYFCASSQYVYQPQHFGDGTRLSIL.